The following is a T cell receptor (beta chain) sequence with its context. TCRdb keeps only in-frame clones here, not all; method: immunoSEQ multiplex PCR. This table holds roughly 250,000 clones, about 89% found once. This entry is derived from a study of blood T cell repertoires in COVID-19. Study-level information: COVID-19 samples, acute and convalescent, were from the United States, Italy and Spain.

The CDR3 is 16 residues long. Deletions cut 6 bases from V and 0 bases from J, with 15 bases between. The germline gives CDR1 MDHEN, CDR2 SYDVKM. The rearrangement joins TRBV28 to TRBJ2-4; D possibly corresponds to TRBD2 (6 bases). Sequencing input: peripheral blood. This clonotype was sampled from a young man with acute or convalescent COVID-19. The CDR3 loop reads CASRAGRNLAKNIQYF. The CDR3 region has the DNA TGTGCCAGCAGGGCGGGACGGAACCTAGCCAAAAACATTCAGTACTTC. Drawing the rest from reference TRBV28 and TRBJ2-4, the complete variable domain is DVKVTQSSRYLVKRTGEKVFLECVQDMDHENMFWYRQDPGLGLRLIYFSYDVKMKEKGDIPEGYSVSREKKERFSLILESASTNQTSMYLCASRAGRNLAKNIQYFGAGTRLSVL.